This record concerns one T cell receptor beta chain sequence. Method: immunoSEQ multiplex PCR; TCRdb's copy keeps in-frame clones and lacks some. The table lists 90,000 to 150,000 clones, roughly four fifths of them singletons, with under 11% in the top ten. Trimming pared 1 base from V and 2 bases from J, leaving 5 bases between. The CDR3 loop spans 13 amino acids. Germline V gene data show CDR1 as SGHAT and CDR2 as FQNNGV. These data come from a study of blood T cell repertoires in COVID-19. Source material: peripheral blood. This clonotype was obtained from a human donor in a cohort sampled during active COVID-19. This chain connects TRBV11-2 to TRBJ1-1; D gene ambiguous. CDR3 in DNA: TGTGCCAGCAGCTTAGGGAGAAACACTGAAGCTTTCTTT. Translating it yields CASSLGRNTEAFF.